The clone carrying this T cell receptor beta chain was seen a handful of times. The source of the sample is a study of control samples from healthy donors and cancer patients. Only in-frame clones appear in the TCRdb table, and some are missing; sequencing was by immunoSEQ multiplex PCR. The table has roughly 160,000 clones, around 94% seen once. Germline V gives CDR1 LNHDA, CDR2 SQIVND (reference sequence). Trimming took 5 bases from V and 4 from J, leaving 14 bases between them. This CDR3 contains 14 residues. Sequenced: PBMCs. The chain is built from TRBV19 and TRBJ1-2; D might be TRBD1 (5 bases). The sequence was collected from a man aged 60 to 69 with colorectal cancer. CDR3 sequence (DNA): TGTGCCAGTAGTTCCCCGGGGGGAGTCTATGGCTACACCTTC. Its protein product is CASSSPGGVYGYTF.